The clone carrying this T cell receptor (beta chain) was found once. The antigen is undetermined. The PCR had 60 Vbeta and 13 Jbeta primers. Clones were sequenced by immunoSEQ multiplex PCR, and TCRdb holds only the in-frame ones, with some missing. This table has about 170,000 clones, approximately 79% appearing once. The data were obtained in a study of cytomegalovirus exposure and HLA in healthy donors. Background on the study: Drawn from HLA-typed donors, approximately 85 million unique TCRs were held in an early data release. Broader study findings: In an earlier analysis, productive rearrangement rates for most beta V segments clustered near 90% or 30%. Several of the most significant clusters were apparently associated with common viral pathogens in a later analysis.

CDR3 length: 13 residues. From germline, CDR1 is SGHRS and CDR2 YFSETQ. V shed 5 bases and J shed 5 bases, with 14 bases lying between them. This clonotype was sampled from a male donor in good health and CMV-seronegative. The sample was PBMCs. The rearrangement uses TRBV5-1 and TRBJ2-7, with no clear D. CDR3 in amino acids: CASRNEERDEQYF. The CDR3 DNA follows: TGCGCCAGCAGGAACGAAGAAAGAGACGAGCAGTACTTC.